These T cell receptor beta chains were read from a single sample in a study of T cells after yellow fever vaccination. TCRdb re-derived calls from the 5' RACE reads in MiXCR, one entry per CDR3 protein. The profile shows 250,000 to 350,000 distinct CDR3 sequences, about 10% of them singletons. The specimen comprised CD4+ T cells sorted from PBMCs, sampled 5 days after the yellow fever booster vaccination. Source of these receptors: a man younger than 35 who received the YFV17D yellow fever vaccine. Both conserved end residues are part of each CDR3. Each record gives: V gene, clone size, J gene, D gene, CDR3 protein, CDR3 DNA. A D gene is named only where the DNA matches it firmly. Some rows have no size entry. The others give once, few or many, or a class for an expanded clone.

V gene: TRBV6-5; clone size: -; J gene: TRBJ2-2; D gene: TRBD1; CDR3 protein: CASSRDRGLSGELFF; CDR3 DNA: TGTGCCAGCAGCAGGGACAGGGGGCTTTCCGGGGAGCTGTTTTTT
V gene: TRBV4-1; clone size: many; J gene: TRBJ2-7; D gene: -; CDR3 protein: CASSQLGTPTGLYEQYF; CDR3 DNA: TGCGCCAGCAGCCAACTAGGGACTCCGACAGGCCTCTACGAGCAGTACTTC
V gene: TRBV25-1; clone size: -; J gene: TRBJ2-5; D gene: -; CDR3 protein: CASSEGTRSEETQYF; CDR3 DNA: TGTGCCAGCAGTGAAGGGACCAGGAGCGAAGAGACCCAGTACTTC
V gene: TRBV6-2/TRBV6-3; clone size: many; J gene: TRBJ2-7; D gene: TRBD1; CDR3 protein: CASRRLPGQGPYEQYF; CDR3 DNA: TGTGCCAGCAGGAGGCTTCCGGGACAGGGACCCTACGAGCAGTACTTC
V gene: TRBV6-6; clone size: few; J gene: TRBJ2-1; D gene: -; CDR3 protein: CASEPTGLGNEQFF; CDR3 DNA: TGTGCCAGCGAGCCGACTGGGCTGGGCAATGAGCAGTTCTTC
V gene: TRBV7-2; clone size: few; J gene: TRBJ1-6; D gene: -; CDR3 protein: CASSLEGGDSPLHF; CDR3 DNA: TGTGCCAGCAGCTTGGAAGGTGGGGATTCACCCCTCCACTTT
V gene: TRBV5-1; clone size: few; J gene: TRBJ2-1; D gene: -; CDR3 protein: CASSLLGQYNEQFF; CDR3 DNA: TGCGCCAGCAGCTTGCTCGGACAGTACAATGAGCAGTTCTTC
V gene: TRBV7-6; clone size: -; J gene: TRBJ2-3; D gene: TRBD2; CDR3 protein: CASSFLAGGRTDTQYF; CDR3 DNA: TGTGCCAGCAGCTTTCTAGCGGGGGGGCGCACAGATACGCAGTATTTT
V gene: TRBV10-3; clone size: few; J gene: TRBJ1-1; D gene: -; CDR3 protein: CAPSSRWEAFF; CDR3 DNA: TGTGCCCCAAGTTCTCGGTGGGAGGCTTTCTTT
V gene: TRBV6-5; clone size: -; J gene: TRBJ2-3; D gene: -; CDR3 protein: CASKGGPDTQYF; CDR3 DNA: TGTGCCAGCAAAGGGGGGCCAGATACGCAGTATTTT
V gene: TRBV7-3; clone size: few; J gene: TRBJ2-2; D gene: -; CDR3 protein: CASSLFPRAGELFF; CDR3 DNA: TGTGCCAGCAGCTTGTTCCCGCGGGCCGGGGAGCTGTTTTTT